The T cell receptor beta chain under discussion was sequenced for a study of blood T cell repertoires in COVID-19. The CDR3 is 16 residues long. V lost 8 bases, J lost 3 bases, and 19 bases lay in between. The V gene's germline CDR1 is WNHNN and CDR2 SYGVQD (reference sequence). Sequencing used immunoSEQ multiplex PCR; TCRdb keeps in-frame clones, though not all of them. Seen here are roughly 410,000 clones, around 87% observed once, and the top ten hold 2.3%. The sequenced material came from peripheral blood. The source is a woman in her sixties with COVID-19, enrolled during active disease. The chain is built from TRBV10-1 and TRBJ2-2; perhaps TRBD2 as D (5 bases). CDR3 residues: CASPYWWTQDTGELFF. The CDR3 coding sequence is TGCGCCAGCCCGTATTGGTGGACTCAGGACACCGGGGAGCTGTTTTTT.